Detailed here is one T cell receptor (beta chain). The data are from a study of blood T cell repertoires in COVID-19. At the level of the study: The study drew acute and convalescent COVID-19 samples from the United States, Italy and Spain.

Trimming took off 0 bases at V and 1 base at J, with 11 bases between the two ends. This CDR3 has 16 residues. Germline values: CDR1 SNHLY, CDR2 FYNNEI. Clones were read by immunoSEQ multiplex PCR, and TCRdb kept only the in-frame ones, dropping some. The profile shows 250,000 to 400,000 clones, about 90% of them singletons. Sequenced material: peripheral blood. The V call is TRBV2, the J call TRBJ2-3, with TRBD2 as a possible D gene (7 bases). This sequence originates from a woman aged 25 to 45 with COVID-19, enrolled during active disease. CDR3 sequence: CASSEAGGPRTDTQYF. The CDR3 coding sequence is TGTGCCAGCAGTGAAGCGGGGGGGCCCCGCACAGATACGCAGTATTTT.